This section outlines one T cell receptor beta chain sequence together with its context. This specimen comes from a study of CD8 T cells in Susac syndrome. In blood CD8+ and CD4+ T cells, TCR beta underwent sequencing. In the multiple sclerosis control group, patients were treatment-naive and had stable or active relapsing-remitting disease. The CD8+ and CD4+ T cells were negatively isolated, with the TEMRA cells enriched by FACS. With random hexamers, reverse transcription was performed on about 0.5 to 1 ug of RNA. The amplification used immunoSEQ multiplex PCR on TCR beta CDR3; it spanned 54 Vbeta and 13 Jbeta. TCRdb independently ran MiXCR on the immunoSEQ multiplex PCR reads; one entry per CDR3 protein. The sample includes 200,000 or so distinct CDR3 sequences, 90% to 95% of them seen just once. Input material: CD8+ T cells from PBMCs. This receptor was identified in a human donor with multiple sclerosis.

CDR3 sequence (DNA): TGTGCCAGCAGTCATGCCGTCTACGAGCAGTACTTC. Its translation: CASSHAVYEQYF. The chain is built from TRBV12-3 or TRBV12-4 and TRBJ2-7; no reliable D call. CDR3 length equals 12 residues. The ends were cut back, 5 bases at V and 3 bases at J, with 8 bases in the middle.